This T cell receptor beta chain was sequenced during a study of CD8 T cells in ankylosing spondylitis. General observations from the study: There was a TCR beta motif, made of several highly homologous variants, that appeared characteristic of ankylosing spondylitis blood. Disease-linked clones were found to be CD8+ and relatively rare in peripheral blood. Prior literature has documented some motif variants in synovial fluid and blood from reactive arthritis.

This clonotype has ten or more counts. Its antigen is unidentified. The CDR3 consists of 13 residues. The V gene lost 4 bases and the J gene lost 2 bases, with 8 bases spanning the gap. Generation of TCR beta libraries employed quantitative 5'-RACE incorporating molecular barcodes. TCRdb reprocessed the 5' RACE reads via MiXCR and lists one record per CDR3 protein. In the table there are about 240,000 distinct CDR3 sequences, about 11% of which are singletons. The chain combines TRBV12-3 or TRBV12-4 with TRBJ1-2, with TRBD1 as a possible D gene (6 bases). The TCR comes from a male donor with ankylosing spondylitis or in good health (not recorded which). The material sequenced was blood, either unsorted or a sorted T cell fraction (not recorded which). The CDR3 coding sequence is TGTGCCAGCAGTTCGGACAGCAACTATGGCTACACCTTC. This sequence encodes CASSSDSNYGYTF.